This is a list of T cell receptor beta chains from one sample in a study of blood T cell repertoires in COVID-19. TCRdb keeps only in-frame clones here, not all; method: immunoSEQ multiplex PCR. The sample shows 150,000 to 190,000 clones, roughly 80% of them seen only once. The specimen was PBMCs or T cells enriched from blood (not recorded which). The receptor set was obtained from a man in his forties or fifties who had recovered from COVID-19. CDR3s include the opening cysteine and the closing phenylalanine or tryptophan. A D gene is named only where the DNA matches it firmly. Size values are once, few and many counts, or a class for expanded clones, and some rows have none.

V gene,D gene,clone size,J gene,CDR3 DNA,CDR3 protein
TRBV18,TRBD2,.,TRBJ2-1,TGTGCCAGCTCGAGACTAGCGGGGGGGCTCTGGAATGAGCAGTTCTTC,CASSRLAGGLWNEQFF
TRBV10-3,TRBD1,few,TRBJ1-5,TGTGCCATCAGTGAAGGGACAGCTAGCAATCAGCCCCAGCATTTT,CAISEGTASNQPQHF
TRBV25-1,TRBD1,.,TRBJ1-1,TGTGCCAGCAGATACGCTGGGACAGACACTGAAGCTTTCTTT,CASRYAGTDTEAFF
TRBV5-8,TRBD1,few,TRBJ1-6,TGTGCCAGCAACAGGGGGGCGTCCTCCTATAATTCACCCCTCCACTTT,CASNRGASSYNSPLHF
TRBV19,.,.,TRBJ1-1,TGTGCCAGTAGTATAGCCCCCAGGGGCTCTGAAGCTTTCTTT,CASSIAPRGSEAFF
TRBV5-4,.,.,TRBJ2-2,TGTGCCAGCAGCCCCCCCCCTGGGCGGGGAAACACCGGGGAGCTGTTTTTT,CASSPPPGRGNTGELFF
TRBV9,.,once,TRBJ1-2,TGTGCCAGCAGCGTAGGACAGGACAACTATGGCTACACCTTC,CASSVGQDNYGYTF
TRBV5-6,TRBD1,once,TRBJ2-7,TGTGCCAGCAGCTTGATGGCAGGGGGCAGTTCCTACGAGCAGTACTTC,CASSLMAGGSSYEQYF
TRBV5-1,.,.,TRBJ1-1,TGCGCCAGCAGCTTGAGCGCGGGGGATAAGGAAGCTTTCTTT,CASSLSAGDKEAFF
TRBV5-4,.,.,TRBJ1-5,TGTGCCAGCAGCCGGGGGGGATTCAGCAATCAGCCCCAGCATTTT,CASSRGGFSNQPQHF
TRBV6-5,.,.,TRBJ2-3,TGTGCCAGCAGTTTGGCGGACACAGATACGCAGTATTTT,CASSLADTDTQYF
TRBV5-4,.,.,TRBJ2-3,TGTGCCAGCAGCTTGGTCGTAGGGGGCACAGATACGCAGTATTTT,CASSLVVGGTDTQYF
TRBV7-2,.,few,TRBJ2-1,TGTGCCAGCAGCCTAAATGGCGGGGCAAGATCAGACGAGCAGTTCTTC,CASSLNGGARSDEQFF
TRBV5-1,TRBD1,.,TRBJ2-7,TGCGCCAGCAGCCCAAGCGCGACAGGGTCTTTTTCCTACGAGCAGTACTTC,CASSPSATGSFSYEQYF
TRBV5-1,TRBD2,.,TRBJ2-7,TGCGCCAGCAGCCCGACTACACTAGCGGGGGCCTCCTACGAGCAGTACTTC,CASSPTTLAGASYEQYF
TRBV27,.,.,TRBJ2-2,TGTGCCAGCAGTTTAGGGGCAGGATTGAACACCGGGGAGCTGTTTTTT,CASSLGAGLNTGELFF
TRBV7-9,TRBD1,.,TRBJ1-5,TGTGCCAGCAGCTTTGGACAGGGGGGATTCAATCAGCCCCAGCATTTT,CASSFGQGGFNQPQHF
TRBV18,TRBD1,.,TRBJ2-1,TGTGCCAGCTCACCGGGACAGGACTCCTACAATGAGCAGTTCTTC,CASSPGQDSYNEQFF
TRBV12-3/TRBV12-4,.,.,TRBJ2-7,TGTGCCAGCAGTCGGGACACGACCTGGGAGCAGTACTTC,CASSRDTTWEQYF
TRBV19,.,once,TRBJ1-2,TGTGCCAGTAGTGCGCCGGGACTCGAGGCGGGCTACACCTTC,CASSAPGLEAGYTF
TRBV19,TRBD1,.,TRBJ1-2,TGTGCCAGTAGGGCGGCCGGGACAGGGGGTGACTATGGCTACACCTTC,CASRAAGTGGDYGYTF
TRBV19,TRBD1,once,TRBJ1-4,TGTGCCAGTAGTATAAGGGGGCGACAGGGAACGGCTAATGAAAAACTGTTTTTT,CASSIRGRQGTANEKLFF
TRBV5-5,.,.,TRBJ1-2,TGTGCCAGCAGCTTGGGGACACCTAACTATGGCTACACCTTC,CASSLGTPNYGYTF
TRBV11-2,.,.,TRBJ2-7,TGTGCCAGCAGCTTAGTTGACAGCACAGAAGTCTACGAGCAGTACTTC,CASSLVDSTEVYEQYF
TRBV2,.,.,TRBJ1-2,TGTGCCAGCAGGACAGGTTCCTATGGCTACACCTTC,CASRTGSYGYTF
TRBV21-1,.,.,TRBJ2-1,TGTGCCAGCAGCAAAGGCACAGGGGGCGCGTACAATGAGCAGTTCTTC,CASSKGTGGAYNEQFF
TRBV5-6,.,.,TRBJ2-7,TGTGCCAGCAGCTTGGATGACAACTCCTACGAGCAGTACTTC,CASSLDDNSYEQYF
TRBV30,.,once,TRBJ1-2,TGTGCCTGGACCCGTCCGGGACAACAAAAGAACTATGGCTACACCTTC,CAWTRPGQQKNYGYTF
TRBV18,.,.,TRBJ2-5,TGTGCCAGCTCACCAGCCTGGGCAGGGCAGACCCAGTACTTC,CASSPAWAGQTQYF
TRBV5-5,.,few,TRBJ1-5,TGTGCCAGCAGCTTGATGGGGCCGGAGAACAATCAGCCCCAGCATTTT,CASSLMGPENNQPQHF
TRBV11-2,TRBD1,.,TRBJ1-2,TGTGCCAGCAGCGAAAGACAGGGGACTTGGTATGGCTACACCTTC,CASSERQGTWYGYTF
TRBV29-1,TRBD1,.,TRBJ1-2,TGCAGCGTTGCCTCCCGGACAGGGCACGGCTATGGCTACACCTTC,CSVASRTGHGYGYTF
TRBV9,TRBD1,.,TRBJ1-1,TGTGCCAGCAGCCCGGGGACAGGGGGAATGGGAACTGAAGCTTTCTTT,CASSPGTGGMGTEAFF
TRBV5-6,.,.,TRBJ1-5,TGTGCCAGCAGCCGCTATAGCAATCAGCCCCAGCATTTT,CASSRYSNQPQHF
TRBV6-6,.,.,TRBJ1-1,TGTGCCAGCAGTCTAAGTGTGAGGAGCACTGAAGCTTTCTTT,CASSLSVRSTEAFF
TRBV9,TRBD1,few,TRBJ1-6,TGTGCCAGCAGCGTGGCCGGGACAGGGGGCTCACCCCTCCACTTT,CASSVAGTGGSPLHF
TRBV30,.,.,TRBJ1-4,TGTGCCTGGAGTACAGGGTTGCGAGAAAAACTGTTTTTT,CAWSTGLREKLFF
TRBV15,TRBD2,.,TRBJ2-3,TGTGCCACCAGCTTGGGACTAGCGGCGAGCACAGATACGCAGTATTTT,CATSLGLAASTDTQYF